This T cell receptor beta chain was recorded in a study of blood T cells in healthy people across ages. The CDR3 covers 20 residues. Germline loops: CDR1 LGHNA, CDR2 YSLEER. V dropped 0 bases and J dropped 5 bases, with 26 bases sitting between them. This clonotype was seen a handful of times. A second PCR, run for about 6 to 11 cycles, used a sample-barcoded 5' primer plus a J-beta primer mix. TCRdb reanalysed the 5' RACE reads using MiXCR and keeps one entry per CDR3 protein. Of about 1.5 million distinct CDR3 sequences listed, around 40% are singletons. The sequenced sample was blood. The TCR was taken from a woman between 18 and 30 years old in good health. The rearrangement joins TRBV4-3 to TRBJ2-1; D is ambiguous. CDR3 residues: CASSQDGPILPTWLNNEQFF. CDR3 coding DNA: TGCGCCAGCAGCCAAGATGGGCCTATCCTACCAACATGGCTGAACAATGAGCAGTTCTTC.